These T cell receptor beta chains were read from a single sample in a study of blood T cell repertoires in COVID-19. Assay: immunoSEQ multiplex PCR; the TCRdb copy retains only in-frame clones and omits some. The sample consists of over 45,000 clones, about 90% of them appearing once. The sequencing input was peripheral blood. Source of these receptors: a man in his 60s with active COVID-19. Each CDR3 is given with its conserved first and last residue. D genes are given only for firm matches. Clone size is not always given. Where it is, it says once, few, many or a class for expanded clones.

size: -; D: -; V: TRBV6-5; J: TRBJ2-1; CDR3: CASTLLRLEFNEQFF; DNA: TGTGCCAGCACGCTCTTACGACTAGAATTCAATGAGCAGTTCTTC
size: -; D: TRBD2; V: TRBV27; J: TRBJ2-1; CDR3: CASSPGLGKYEQFF; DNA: TGTGCCAGCTCACCGGGACTAGGGAAATATGAGCAGTTCTTC
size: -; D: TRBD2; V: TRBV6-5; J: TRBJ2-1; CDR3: CASSYGPSGYNEQFF; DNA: TGTGCCAGCAGTTATGGCCCTAGCGGCTACAATGAGCAGTTCTTC
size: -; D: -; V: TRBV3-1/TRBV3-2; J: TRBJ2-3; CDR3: CASSQDSWGTDTQYF; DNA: TGTGCCAGCAGCCAGGACTCCTGGGGCACAGATACGCAGTATTTT
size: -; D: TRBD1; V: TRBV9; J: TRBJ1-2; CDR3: CASSPYGQERYGYTF; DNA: TGTGCCAGCAGCCCCTACGGACAGGAGCGGTATGGCTACACCTTC
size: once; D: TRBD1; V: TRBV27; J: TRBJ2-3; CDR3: CASRTGTGRDTQYF; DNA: TGTGCCAGCAGGACAGGGACGGGTAGAGATACGCAGTATTTT
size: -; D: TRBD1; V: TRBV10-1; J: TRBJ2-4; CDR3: CASSEGQGADIQYF; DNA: TGCGCCAGCAGTGAAGGACAGGGGGCAGACATTCAGTACTTC
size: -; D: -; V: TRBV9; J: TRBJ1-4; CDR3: CASSVGGVEKLFF; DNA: TGTGCCAGCAGCGTGGGGGGAGTTGAAAAACTGTTTTTT
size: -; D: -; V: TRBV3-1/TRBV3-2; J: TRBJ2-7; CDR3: CASSPPGRGDEQYF; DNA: TGTGCCAGCAGCCCCCCAGGGAGGGGGGACGAGCAGTACTTC
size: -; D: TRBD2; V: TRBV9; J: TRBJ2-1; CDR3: CASSPRLGMAGGSYNEQFF; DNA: TGTGCCAGCAGCCCACGACTTGGGATGGCGGGAGGGTCCTACAATGAGCAGTTCTTC
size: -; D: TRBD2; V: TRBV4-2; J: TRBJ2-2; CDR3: CASSPSGRANTGELFF; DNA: TGTGCCAGCAGCCCCAGCGGGAGGGCGAACACCGGGGAGCTGTTTTTT
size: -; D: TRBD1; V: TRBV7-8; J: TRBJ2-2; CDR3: CASSFLRQGSTGELFF; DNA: TGTGCCAGCAGCTTTCTAAGACAGGGAAGCACCGGGGAGCTGTTTTTT
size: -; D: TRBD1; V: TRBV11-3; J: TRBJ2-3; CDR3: CASSLDRGDTQYF; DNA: TGTGCCAGCAGCTTGGACAGGGGTGATACGCAGTATTTT
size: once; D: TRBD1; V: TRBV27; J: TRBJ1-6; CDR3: CASRSPRTDRSSYNSPLHF; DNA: TGTGCCAGCAGATCACCTAGAACGGACAGGAGCTCCTATAATTCACCCCTCCACTTT
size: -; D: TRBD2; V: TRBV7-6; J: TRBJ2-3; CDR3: CASSWGTSGRAQDTQYF; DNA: TGTGCCAGCAGCTGGGGGACTAGCGGGAGGGCCCAAGATACGCAGTATTTT
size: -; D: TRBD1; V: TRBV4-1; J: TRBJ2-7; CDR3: CASSQEERGRSYEQYF; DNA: TGCGCCAGCAGCCAAGAAGAAAGGGGGCGCTCCTACGAGCAGTACTTC
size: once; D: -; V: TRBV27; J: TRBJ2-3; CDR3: CASSFLGLPSTDTQYF; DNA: TGTGCCAGCAGTTTCCTAGGACTTCCCAGCACAGATACGCAGTATTTT
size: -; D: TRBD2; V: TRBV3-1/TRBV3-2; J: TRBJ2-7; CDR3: CASSRGLAGTRSYEQYF; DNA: TGTGCCAGCAGCCGGGGACTAGCGGGAACCAGATCCTACGAGCAGTACTTC
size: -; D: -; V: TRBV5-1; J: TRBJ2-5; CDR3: CASSPGTYQETQYF; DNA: TGCGCCAGCAGCCCCGGGACTTATCAAGAGACCCAGTACTTC
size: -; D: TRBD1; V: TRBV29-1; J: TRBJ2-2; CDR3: CSVEIRTGSGTGELFF; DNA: TGCAGCGTTGAGATACGGACAGGGTCGGGTACCGGGGAGCTGTTTTTT
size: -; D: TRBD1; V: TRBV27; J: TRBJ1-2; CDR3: CASSRTGEPYGYTF; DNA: TGTGCCAGCTCACGGACAGGGGAGCCCTATGGCTACACCTTC
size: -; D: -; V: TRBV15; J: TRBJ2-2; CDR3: CATSRAKTGELFF; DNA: TGTGCCACCAGCAGAGCTAAGACCGGGGAGCTGTTTTTT
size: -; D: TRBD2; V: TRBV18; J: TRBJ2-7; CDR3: CASSPNSLAGGSYEQYF; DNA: TGTGCCAGCTCACCAAACTCTTTAGCGGGAGGCTCCTACGAGCAGTACTTC
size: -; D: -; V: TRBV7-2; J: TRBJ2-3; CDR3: CASSLSGGTDTQYF; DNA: TGTGCCAGCAGCTTAAGCGGCGGCACAGATACGCAGTATTTT
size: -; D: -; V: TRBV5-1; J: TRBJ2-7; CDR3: CASSLANRPVSYEQYF; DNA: TGCGCCAGCAGCTTGGCCAACAGGCCTGTCTCCTACGAGCAGTACTTC
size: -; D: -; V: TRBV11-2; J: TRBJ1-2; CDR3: CASSLGYAQGHTNYGYTF; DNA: TGTGCCAGCAGCTTGGGTTACGCCCAAGGACACACTAACTATGGCTACACCTTC
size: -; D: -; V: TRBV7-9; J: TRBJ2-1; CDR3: CASSWTTLGEQFF; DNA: TGTGCCAGCAGCTGGACAACCTTAGGGGAGCAGTTCTTC
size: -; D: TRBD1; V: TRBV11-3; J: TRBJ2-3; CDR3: CASSRGQGRAQAADTQYF; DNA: TGTGCCAGCAGCCGCGGACAGGGGAGGGCACAAGCGGCAGATACGCAGTATTTT
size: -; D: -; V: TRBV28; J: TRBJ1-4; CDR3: CASKVGRVYEKLFF; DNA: TGTGCCAGCAAAGTGGGGAGGGTTTATGAAAAACTGTTTTTT
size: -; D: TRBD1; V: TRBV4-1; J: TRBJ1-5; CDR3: CASSQADRVNQPQHF; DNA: TGCGCCAGCAGCCAAGCTGACAGGGTCAATCAGCCCCAGCATTTT
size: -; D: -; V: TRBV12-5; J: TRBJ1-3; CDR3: CASGLGQRSGNTIYF; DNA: TGTGCTAGTGGTTTGGGACAGCGCTCTGGAAACACCATATATTTT
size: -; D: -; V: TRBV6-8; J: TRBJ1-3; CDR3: CASSSGDAGNTIYF; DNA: TGTGCCAGCAGTTCAGGGGATGCTGGAAACACCATATATTTT
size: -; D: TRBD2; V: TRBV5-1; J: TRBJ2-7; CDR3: CASTSSGVPGEQYF; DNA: TGCGCCAGCACCTCCAGCGGGGTCCCGGGTGAGCAGTACTTC
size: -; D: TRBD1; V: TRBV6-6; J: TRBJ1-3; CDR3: CASSYGTGASGNTIYF; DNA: TGTGCCAGCAGTTACGGGACAGGGGCCTCTGGAAACACCATATATTTT
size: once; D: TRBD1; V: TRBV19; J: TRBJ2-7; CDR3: CASSITGVMGEQYF; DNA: TGTGCCAGTAGTATAACAGGGGTGATGGGTGAGCAGTACTTC
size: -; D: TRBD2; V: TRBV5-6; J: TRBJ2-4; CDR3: CASSLGAGGKRYF; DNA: TGTGCCAGCAGCTTGGGAGCGGGGGGCAAGAGGTACTTC
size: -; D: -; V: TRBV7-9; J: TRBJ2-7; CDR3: CASSLTAYEQYF; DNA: TGTGCCAGCAGCCTGACAGCCTACGAGCAGTACTTC
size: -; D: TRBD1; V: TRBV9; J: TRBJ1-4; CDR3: CASSVRGDRANEKLFF; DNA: TGTGCCAGCAGCGTCCGAGGGGACAGGGCTAATGAAAAACTGTTTTTT
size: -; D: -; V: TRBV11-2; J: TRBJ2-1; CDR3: CASSLVLGLFF; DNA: TGTGCCAGCAGCTTAGTGCTGGGCCTGTTCTTC